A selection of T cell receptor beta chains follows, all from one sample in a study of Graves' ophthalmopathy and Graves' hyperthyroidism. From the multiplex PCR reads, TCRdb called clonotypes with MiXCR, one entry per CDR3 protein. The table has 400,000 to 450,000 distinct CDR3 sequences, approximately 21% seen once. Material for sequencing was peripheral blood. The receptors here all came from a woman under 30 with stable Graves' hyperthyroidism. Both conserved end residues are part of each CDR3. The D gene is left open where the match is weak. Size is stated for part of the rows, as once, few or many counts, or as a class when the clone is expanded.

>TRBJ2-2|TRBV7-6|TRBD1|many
CASSFPSGQANTGELFF
TGTGCCAGCAGCTTTCCCTCGGGACAGGCGAACACCGGGGAGCTGTTTTTT
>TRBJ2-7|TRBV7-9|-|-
CVSSPTGPYEQYF
TGTGTCAGCAGCCCGACGGGACCCTACGAGCAGTACTTC
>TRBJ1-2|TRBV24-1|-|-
CATSDSGRSAGYTF
TGTGCCACCAGTGATTCGGGACGCTCAGCTGGCTACACCTTC
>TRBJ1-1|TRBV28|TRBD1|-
CASSGRGRSEAFF
TGTGCCAGCAGTGGTAGGGGGCGTAGTGAAGCTTTCTTT
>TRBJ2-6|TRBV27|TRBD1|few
CASSLLGQGTSGANVLTF
TGTGCCAGCAGTTTATTGGGACAGGGGACCTCTGGGGCCAACGTCCTGACTTTC
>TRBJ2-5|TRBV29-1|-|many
CSVESGGETQYF
TGCAGCGTTGAGTCGGGCGGAGAGACCCAGTACTTC
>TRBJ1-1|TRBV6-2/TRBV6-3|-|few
CASSYDIEAFF
TGTGCCAGCAGTTACGACATTGAAGCTTTCTTT
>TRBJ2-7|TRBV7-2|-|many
CASSPPNSYEQYF
TGTGCCAGCAGCCCACCCAACTCCTACGAGCAGTACTTC
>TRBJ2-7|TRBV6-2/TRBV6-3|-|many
CASSYGTFPTYEQYF
TGTGCCAGCAGTTACGGGACATTCCCAACCTACGAGCAGTACTTC
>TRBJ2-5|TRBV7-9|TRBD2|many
CASSDGLAGSWETQETQYF
TGTGCCAGCAGCGACGGACTAGCGGGGAGTTGGGAAACTCAAGAGACCCAGTACTTC
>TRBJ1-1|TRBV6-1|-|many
CASSETGPIAEAFF
TGTGCCAGCAGTGAAACAGGGCCTATCGCTGAAGCTTTCTTT
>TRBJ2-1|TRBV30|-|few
CAWSVTGVRDEQFF
TGTGCCTGGAGTGTAACGGGAGTTAGAGATGAGCAGTTCTTC
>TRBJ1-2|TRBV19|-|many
CASSNSRDTSSSYGYTF
TGTGCCAGTAGTAACTCCCGGGACACCAGCTCCTCCTATGGCTACACCTTC
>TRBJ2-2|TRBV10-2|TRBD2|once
CASSVTSLSGDLFF
TGCGCCAGCAGTGTGACTAGCCTTTCCGGGGATCTGTTTTTT
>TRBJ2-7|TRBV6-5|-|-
CASSYSSESTEQYF
TGTGCCAGCAGTTACTCTAGCGAATCTACCGAGCAGTACTTC
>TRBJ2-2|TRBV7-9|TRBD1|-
CASSPLGTGSGELFF
TGTGCCAGCAGCCCGCTAGGGACAGGTTCCGGGGAGCTGTTTTTT
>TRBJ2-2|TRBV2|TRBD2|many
CASTQTSAISTGELFF
TGTGCCAGCACTCAGACTAGCGCCATTTCGACCGGGGAGCTGTTTTTT
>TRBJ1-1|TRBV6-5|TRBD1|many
CASSRRQGQNTEAFF
TGTGCCAGCAGTCGTCGACAGGGGCAGAACACTGAAGCTTTCTTT
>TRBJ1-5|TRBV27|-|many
CASSTRQYSNQPQHF
TGTGCCAGCAGTACACGACAGTATAGCAATCAGCCCCAGCATTTT
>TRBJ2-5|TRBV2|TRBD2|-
CASSDGGGGKETQYF
TGTGCCAGCAGTGATGGCGGGGGGGGGAAAGAGACCCAGTACTTC
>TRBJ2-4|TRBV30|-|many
CAWSDERSTGTKNIQYF
TGTGCCTGGAGCGATGAAAGAAGTACAGGGACCAAAAACATTCAGTACTTC
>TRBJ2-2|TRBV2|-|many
CASSSLPSSGELFF
TGTGCCAGCAGTTCTTTACCTAGTAGCGGGGAGCTGTTTTTT
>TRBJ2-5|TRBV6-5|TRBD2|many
CASSYSSTSGQETQYF
TGTGCCAGCAGTTACTCGAGTACTAGCGGGCAAGAGACCCAGTACTTC
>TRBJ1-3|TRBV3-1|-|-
CASSHWAGTPSGNTIYF
TGTGCCAGCAGCCATTGGGCCGGGACACCCTCTGGAAACACCATATATTTT
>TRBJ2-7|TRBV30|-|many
CAWSSAGGSEFSYEQYF
TGTGCCTGGAGTTCGGCGGGTGGTAGCGAATTCTCCTACGAGCAGTACTTC
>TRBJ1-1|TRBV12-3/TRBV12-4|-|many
CASSLIVGGTEAFF
TGTGCCAGCAGTTTAATCGTTGGGGGCACTGAAGCTTTCTTT
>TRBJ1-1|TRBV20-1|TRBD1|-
CSANTGTGGSNTEAFF
TGCAGTGCAAACACCGGGACAGGGGGCTCAAACACTGAAGCTTTCTTT
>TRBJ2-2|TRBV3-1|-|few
CASSPAGIGGELFF
TGTGCCAGCAGCCCGGCAGGGATAGGGGGGGAGCTGTTTTTT
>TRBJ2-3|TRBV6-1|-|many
CASGDPFTDTQYF
TGTGCCAGCGGTGACCCCTTTACAGATACGCAGTATTTT
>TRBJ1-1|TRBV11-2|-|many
CASSLEGGVDTEAFF
TGTGCCAGCAGCTTAGAGGGAGGGGTGGACACTGAAGCTTTCTTT
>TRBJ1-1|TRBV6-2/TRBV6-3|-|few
CASSFSDSDAFF
TGTGCCAGCAGTTTCTCGGACAGCGATGCTTTCTTT
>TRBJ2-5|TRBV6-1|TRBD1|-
CASSTDRGRQETQYF
TGTGCCAGCAGTACAGACAGGGGGCGGCAAGAGACCCAGTACTTC
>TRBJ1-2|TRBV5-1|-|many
CASSLEGRNYGYTF
TGCGCCAGCAGCTTGGAGGGCAGGAACTATGGCTACACCTTC
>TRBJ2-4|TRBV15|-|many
CATRGGGSNIKYF
TGTGCCACCAGAGGGGGCGGGAGTAACATTAAGTACTTC
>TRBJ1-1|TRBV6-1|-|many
CAHRAENTEAFF
TGTGCCCACCGGGCCGAGAACACTGAAGCTTTCTTT
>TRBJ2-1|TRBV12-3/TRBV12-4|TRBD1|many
CASSLEDRGIYNEQFF
TGTGCCAGCAGCCTGGAGGACAGGGGAATTTACAATGAGCAGTTCTTC
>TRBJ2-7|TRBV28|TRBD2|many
CASRKGGSAYEQYF
TGTGCCAGCAGGAAAGGCGGGAGTGCCTACGAGCAGTACTTC
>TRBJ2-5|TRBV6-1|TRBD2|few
CASSEGRLAGGWGETQYF
TGTGCCAGCAGTGAAGGGCGACTAGCGGGAGGTTGGGGGGAGACCCAGTACTTC
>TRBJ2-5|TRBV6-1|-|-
CASSTRRQQETQYF
TGTGCCAGCAGTACCAGACGACAGCAAGAGACCCAGTACTTC
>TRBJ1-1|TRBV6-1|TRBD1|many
CASSTGGINTEAFF
TGTGCCAGCAGTACAGGGGGCATCAACACTGAAGCTTTCTTT
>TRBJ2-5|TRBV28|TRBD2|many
CASSLGGRHQETQYF
TGTGCCAGCAGTTTAGGCGGGAGACATCAAGAGACCCAGTACTTC
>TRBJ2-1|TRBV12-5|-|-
CASGQNRSAGETKYF
TGTGCTAGTGGTCAGAACCGGTCAGCCGGGGAGACCAAGTACTTC
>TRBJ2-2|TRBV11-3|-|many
CASSLWGHTGELFF
TGTGCCAGCAGCTTATGGGGGCACACCGGGGAGCTGTTTTTT
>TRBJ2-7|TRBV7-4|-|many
CASSPREGTRLTYEQYF
TGTGCCAGCAGCCCTCGAGAGGGGACAAGGCTAACCTACGAGCAGTACTTC
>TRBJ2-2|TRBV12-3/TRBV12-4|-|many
CASSLEGRGLAGELFF
TGTGCCAGCAGTTTAGAGGGACGTGGGCTGGCCGGGGAGCTGTTTTTT
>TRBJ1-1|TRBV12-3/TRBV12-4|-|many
CASSFGRDTEAFF
TGTGCCAGCAGTTTTGGCAGGGACACTGAAGCTTTCTTT
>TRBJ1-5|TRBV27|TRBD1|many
CASSPFPGQGGNQPQHF
TGTGCCAGCAGCCCTTTTCCGGGACAGGGAGGCAATCAGCCCCAGCATTTT
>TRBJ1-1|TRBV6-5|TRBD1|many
CASSYHGQGNTEAFF
TGTGCCAGCAGTTACCATGGACAGGGGAACACTGAAGCTTTCTTT
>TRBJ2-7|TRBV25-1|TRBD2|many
CASSVLAEAYEQYF
TGTGCCAGCAGCGTACTAGCGGAGGCCTACGAGCAGTACTTC
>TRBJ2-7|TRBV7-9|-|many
CASSRTSPYEQYF
TGTGCCAGCAGTCGGACATCCCCTTACGAGCAGTACTTC
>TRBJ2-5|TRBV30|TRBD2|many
CACPGLADQETQYF
TGTGCCTGCCCGGGACTAGCAGACCAAGAGACCCAGTACTTC
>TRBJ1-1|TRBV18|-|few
CASSPPAKMNTEAFF
TGTGCCAGCTCACCACCAGCTAAAATGAACACTGAAGCTTTCTTT
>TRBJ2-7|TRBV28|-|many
CASSFPGGYYEQYF
TGTGCCAGCAGTTTCCCTGGGGGATACTACGAGCAGTACTTC
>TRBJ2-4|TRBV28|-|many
CASSLYARAKNIQYF
TGTGCCAGCAGTTTATACGCCAGGGCCAAAAACATTCAGTACTTC
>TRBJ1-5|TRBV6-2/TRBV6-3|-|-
CASSYSVQDISNQPQHF
TGTGCCAGCAGTTACTCGGTACAGGACATTAGCAATCAGCCCCAGCATTTT